These 28 T cell receptor beta chains came from one sample sequenced in a study of T-cell memory formation after mild COVID-19. TCRdb recomputed calls from the 5' RACE reads with MiXCR, one row per CDR3 protein. The sample lists about 140,000 distinct CDR3 sequences; 11% to 15% were seen once. Specimen: PBMCs or a T cell subset sorted from them (not recorded which). These receptors were collected from an adult woman who had mild COVID-19 (a few samples of this study predate the infection). Cell type and time point are not known.

This sequence joins TRBV12-3 or TRBV12-4 and TRBJ1-5, with TRBD1 identical over 10 bases. Trimming took 5 bases from V and 6 from J; bases not matched to a gene: 7. This CDR3 is built from 15 residues. The CDR3 here is CASSPSDRGSQPQHF. The CDR3 DNA is TGTGCCAGCAGTCCCTCGGACAGGGGGAGTCAGCCCCAGCATTTT.

V and J are TRBV24-1 and TRBJ2-7; 8 bases align to TRBD1. CDR3 size: 15 residues. In germline, CDR1 is KGHDR, CDR2 SFDVKD. Unmatched junction bases numbered 8, after V lost 3 bases and J lost 5 bases. CDR3 residues: CATSDLAGGADEQYF. Here the CDR3 DNA reads TGTGCCACCAGTGATCTTGCAGGGGGCGCGGACGAGCAGTACTTC.

This clonotype has just a few counts. V usage is TRBV13 and J usage is TRBJ2-3; 7 bases are a match to TRBD1. Trimming cost V 5 bases and J 5 bases; bases outside gene matches: 4. CDR1 is PRHDT, CDR2 FYEKMQ, per germline (reference sequence). The CDR3 is made up of 13 amino acids. The DNA for the CDR3 is TGTGCCAGCAGCACCCGACAGGGAGATACGCAGTATTTT. Encoded protein: CASSTRQGDTQYF.

This rearrangement joins TRBV4-1 to TRBJ2-7; 9 bases match TRBD2. The junction had 6 bases not matched to a gene; V was cut back by 0 bases and J by 3 bases. The germline CDR1 and CDR2 sequences are MGHRA and YSYEKL. The CDR3 is 16 residues long. The DNA of the CDR3 is TGCGCCAGCAGCCAAGACAAGGCTAGCGGGGACTACGAGCAGTACTTC. It codes for CASSQDKASGDYEQYF.

This clonotype was detected a few times. The chain carries TRBV9 and TRBJ1-5; no definite D call. V dropped 0 bases and J dropped 0 bases, with 19 bases sitting between them. This CDR3 is 19 amino acids long. From germline, CDR1 is SGDLS and CDR2 YYNGEE. CDR3 sequence (DNA): TGTGCCAGCAGCGTAGAAATGGGAAGGGAGGATTATAGCAATCAGCCCCAGCATTTT. Translating gives CASSVEMGREDYSNQPQHF.

This clonotype was picked up a small number of times. The chain has TRBV18 and TRBJ1-2; maybe TRBD1 (6 bases). Germline CDR1 is KGHSH and CDR2 is LQKENI. This CDR3 is 16 amino acids long. The V end was cut by 0 bases, the J end by 4 bases, with 15 bases between. CDR3 amino acids: CASSPPGAKTLYGYTF. In nucleotides, the CDR3 is TGTGCCAGCTCACCACCGGGGGCCAAGACCCTCTATGGCTACACCTTC.

This clonotype turned up a few times. The chain has TRBV29-1 and TRBJ1-1; D unclear. This CDR3 has 15 residues. Trimming left V 4 bases short and J 3 bases short, with 18 bases between. Germline CDR1 is SQVTM and CDR2 is ANQGSEA. The CDR3 DNA sequence: TGCAGCGTTGCGGTGGACGGGTTTTCGGACACTGAAGCTTTCTTT. Translated, it gives CSVAVDGFSDTEAFF.

This clonotype was seen more than once but under ten times. V gene TRBV13 combines with J gene TRBJ2-7; 7 positions match TRBD1. The CDR3 is made up of 13 amino acids. Germline CDR1 is PRHDT and CDR2 is FYEKMQ (reference sequence). Losses at the gene ends were 4 bases for V and 4 bases for J; bases not matched to a gene: 4. The CDR3 protein is CASSSDRYYEQYF. The CDR3 coding sequence is TGTGCCAGCAGCTCGGACAGGTATTACGAGCAGTACTTC. Based on the CDR3 plus reference TRBV13 and TRBJ2-7, the full variable domain is AAGVIQSPRHLIKEKRETATLKCYPIPRHDTVYWYQQGPGQDPQFLISFYEKMQSDKGSIPDRFSAQQFSDYHSELNMSSLELGDSALYFCASSSDRYYEQYFGPGTRLTVT.

The chain links TRBV7-8 to TRBJ2-1; D remains unclear. There are 14 residues in the CDR3. V was pared by 1 base and J by 4 bases, with 8 bases between. Per germline, CDR1 SGHVS and CDR2 FQNEAQ. This chain's CDR3 is CASSLVSLYNEQFF. The DNA for the CDR3 is TGTGCCAGCAGCTTAGTGAGCCTTTACAATGAGCAGTTCTTC.

This clonotype was detected only a few times. The rearrangement joins TRBV7-9 to TRBJ2-7; TRBD1 or TRBD2 may be the D gene (5 bases each). There are 13 residues in the CDR3. V was clipped by 7 bases and J by 2 bases, with 12 bases between them. The germline V gene has CDR1 SEHNR and CDR2 FQNEAQ (reference sequence). The CDR3, as DNA: TGTGCCAGCACAGCGTGGGGGACCTACGAGCAGTACTTC. Translation gives CASTAWGTYEQYF. Using reference TRBV7-9 and TRBJ2-7 for the parts outside the CDR3, the full variable domain is DTGVSQNPRHKITKRGQNVTFRCDPISEHNRLYWYRQTLGQGPEFLTYFQNEAQLEKSRLLSDRFSAERPKGSFSTLEIQRTEQGDSAMYLCASTAWGTYEQYFGPGTRLTVT.

The sample holds a few counts of this clonotype. The V and J genes are TRBV7-9 and TRBJ2-7, with D perhaps matching TRBD2 (6 bases). The length of the CDR3 is 16 residues. Germline V gene sequence: CDR1 SEHNR, CDR2 FQNEAQ (reference sequence). V dropped 6 bases and J dropped 3 bases, with 21 bases sitting between them. The CDR3 DNA follows: TGTGCCAGCAGTCATTCAACGGGGGATCTTTTCTACGAGCAGTACTTC. It encodes CASSHSTGDLFYEQYF.

This clonotype was seen repeatedly, ten times or more. V gene TRBV12-3 or TRBV12-4 combines with J gene TRBJ1-1, with D maybe TRBD1 (6 bases). The V and J ends lost 5 bases and 0 bases respectively, with 16 bases between them. The CDR3 has 16 amino acids. CDR3 in DNA: TGTGCCAGCAGTCCACCACAGGGACACATGAACACTGAAGCTTTCTTT. The encoded protein is CASSPPQGHMNTEAFF.

This clonotype was counted ten times or more. CDR3 sequence: CSVEGGTGGIYNEQFF. CDR3 DNA: TGCAGCGTTGAGGGTGGGACAGGGGGAATCTACAATGAGCAGTTCTTC. The gene calls are TRBV29-1 and TRBJ2-1, with 11 bases identical to TRBD1. V was clipped by 3 bases and J by 3 bases; unmatched bases: 7. This CDR3 spans 16 amino acids. The germline V gene encodes CDR1 SQVTM and CDR2 ANQGSEA.

The rearrangement uses TRBV12-3 or TRBV12-4 and TRBJ2-3, with 9 bases fitting TRBD2. The CDR3 is 15 amino acids. J gave up 2 bases and V 5 bases, and 5 bases lay outside the gene matches. CDR3 sequence reads: CASSISGSDTDTQYF. For the CDR3, the DNA is TGTGCCAGCAGTATTAGCGGGAGCGACACAGATACGCAGTATTTT.

This clonotype was found a few times. The gene calls are TRBV4-3 and TRBJ1-2, with D hard to call. The germline CDR1 and CDR2 sequences are LGHNA and YSLEER. V was cut by 0 bases and J by 4 bases, with 12 bases left in between. The CDR3 consists of 15 residues. The CDR3, as DNA: TGCGCCAGCAGCCAAGACGGAGGAATCGGCTATGGCTACACCTTC. Its protein product is CASSQDGGIGYGYTF.

The chain recombines TRBV10-3 with TRBJ2-4, with 10 positions matching TRBD2. The CDR3 totals 16 residues. CDR1 ENHRY and CDR2 SYGVKD come from the germline V gene. Trimming cost V 3 bases and J 5 bases; bases outside gene matches: 7. The CDR3 DNA is TGTGCCATCAGTGATTGGACTAGCGGAGGGGAAAACATTCAGTACTTC. This sequence encodes CAISDWTSGGENIQYF.

This clonotype has a handful of counts. The chain employs TRBV4-2 and TRBJ2-2; D possibly corresponds to TRBD1 (8 bases). The germline V gene encodes CDR1 LGHNA and CDR2 YNFKEQ. V was pared by 0 bases and J by 5 bases, with 16 bases between. CDR3 length: 17 residues. The DNA of the CDR3 is TGTGCCAGCAGCCAAGATATCTCACAGGGGGGGACCGGGGAGCTGTTTTTT. Its protein is CASSQDISQGGTGELFF.

This clonotype appeared a few times. The rearrangement links TRBV7-9 to TRBJ2-7; no definite D call. Germline CDR1 SEHNR, CDR2 FQNEAQ (reference sequence). Trimming took 5 bases from V and 0 from J, leaving 14 bases between them. CDR3 length equals 15 residues. The CDR3 nucleotides are TGTGCCAGCAGCCACGGGTTATCTAGCTCCTACGAGCAGTACTTC. Amino acids: CASSHGLSSSYEQYF.

The rearrangement links TRBV5-8 to TRBJ2-3; 9 bases are shared with TRBD1. The CDR3 loop spans 14 amino acids. Germline loops: CDR1 SGHTS, CDR2 YDEGEE. Trimming took 4 bases from V and 8 from J; bases not matched to a gene: 8. CDR3 residues: CASSPEQGAGTQYF. The DNA for the CDR3 is TGTGCCAGCAGCCCCGAACAGGGGGCAGGTACGCAGTATTTT.

This clonotype was seen a handful of times. Here the CDR3 reads CASSSASEQYF. The CDR3 nucleotides read TGCGCCAGCAGCTCGGCCTCCGAGCAGTACTTC. The chain couples TRBV5-1 to TRBJ2-7; D unclear. The CDR3 runs 11 residues. CDR1 and CDR2 from the germline V gene are SGHRS and YFSETQ. Trimming removed 3 bases at V and 6 bases at J, with 7 bases between.

This clonotype showed up many times. V usage is TRBV3-1 and J usage is TRBJ1-1, with a weak D call TRBD1 (5 bases). V dropped 6 bases and J dropped 1 base, with 9 bases sitting between them. From germline, CDR1 is LGHDT and CDR2 YNNKEL (reference sequence). The CDR3 runs to 13 residues. This CDR3 reads CASRLGQNTEAFF. DNA of the CDR3: TGTGCCAGCAGGCTTGGACAGAACACTGAAGCTTTCTTT. The full variable domain, completed using reference TRBV3-1 and TRBJ1-1, is DTAVSQTPKYLVTQMGNDKSIKCEQNLGHDTMYWYKQDSKKFLKIMFSYNNKELIINETVPNRFSPKSPDKAHLNLHINSLELGDSAVYFCASRLGQNTEAFFGQGTRLTVV.

This clonotype has more than one count but fewer than ten. V is TRBV15 and J is TRBJ2-1; 7 bases align to TRBD2. V lost 0 bases and J lost 8; bases outside the gene matches: 4. The CDR3 covers 14 residues. Germline V gene data show CDR1 as LNHNV and CDR2 as YYDKDF (reference sequence). The chain's CDR3 is CATSRDGGGDEQFF. The CDR3, as DNA: TGTGCCACCAGCAGAGATGGGGGAGGGGATGAGCAGTTCTTC.

The chain carries TRBV7-6 and TRBJ2-7; D may be TRBD1 or TRBD2 (5 bases each). Germline CDR1 and CDR2: SGHVS and FNYEAQ. This CDR3 region has 15 residues. V was shortened by 1 base and J by 7 bases, with 17 bases between the two germline ends. The CDR3 sequence is CASSLELTRGDEQYF. CDR3 DNA: TGTGCCAGCAGCTTAGAGTTAACTAGGGGCGATGAGCAGTACTTC.

This clonotype was recorded a few times. The genes are TRBV2 and TRBJ2-3; 16 nucleotides align to TRBD2. CDR1 SNHLY and CDR2 FYNNEI come from the germline V gene. The CDR3 sequence is 20 residues long. V lost 3 bases and J lost 5; bases outside the gene matches: 14. The CDR3 nucleotides are TGTGCCAGCAGTGAGAGGTTCCCGGGACTAGCGGGAGGGCCGCAAGATACGCAGTATTTT. Protein: CASSERFPGLAGGPQDTQYF.

The CDR3 DNA sequence: TGTGCCAGTAGTCCCTGGACAGGGGACGGGGAGCTGTTTTTT. It codes for CASSPWTGDGELFF. The chain recombines TRBV19 with TRBJ2-2; 9 nucleotides align to TRBD1. The germline CDR1 and CDR2 sequences are LNHDA and SQIVND (reference sequence). This CDR3 has 14 amino acids. With V trimmed by 5 bases and J by 7 bases, 5 bases remained unmatched.

Ten or more counts support this clonotype. The chain employs TRBV4-3 and TRBJ2-1; 8 nucleotides align to TRBD2. Germline CDR1 LGHNA, CDR2 YSLEER. CDR3 length equals 16 residues. The J segment lost 2 bases and the V segment lost 4 bases, leaving 7 bases of the junction unmatched. This chain's CDR3 is CASSPKAGATYNEQFF. In DNA, the CDR3 is TGCGCCAGCAGCCCAAAAGCGGGAGCTACCTACAATGAGCAGTTCTTC.

This clonotype was observed a handful of times. V is TRBV9 and J is TRBJ2-7, with D perhaps TRBD1 (5 bases). The V gene's germline CDR1 is SGDLS and CDR2 YYNGEE. This CDR3 has 15 residues. The V end was cut by 0 bases, the J end by 2 bases, with 12 bases between. CDR3 in DNA: TGTGCCAGCAGCGTAGAATGGCAGGGCACCTACGAGCAGTACTTC. This translates into CASSVEWQGTYEQYF.

Many counts were recorded for this clonotype. The rearrangement joins TRBV7-6 to TRBJ2-5; D is perhaps TRBD1 (5 bases). This CDR3 spans 18 amino acids. Germline V gives CDR1 SGHVS, CDR2 FNYEAQ. Trimming left V 1 base short and J 3 bases short, with 21 bases between. The CDR3 DNA reads TGTGCCAGCAGCTTAGACCCTTTGGGGCAGATATTAGAAGAGACCCAGTACTTC. This codes for CASSLDPLGQILEETQYF.